Listed below are T cell receptor beta chains from one sample, sequenced in a study of OX40 agonist ivuxolimab in advanced cancers. TCRdb keeps only in-frame clones here, not all; method: immunoSEQ multiplex PCR. The data show about 79,000 clones, around 85% seen once. Material: CD4+ or CD8+ T cells sorted from blood, obtained in a trial of the OX40 agonist ivuxolimab. These receptors originate from an adult with an advanced solid tumor such as melanoma, head and neck, liver or kidney cancer. CDR3s include the opening cysteine and the closing phenylalanine or tryptophan. Each record gives: V gene, clone size, J gene, D gene, CDR3 protein, CDR3 DNA. D genes are given only for firm matches. The size of a clone is reported for some rows only, either as once, few or many, or as a class for expanded clones.

v_call: TRBV6-6
clone_size: -
j_call: TRBJ2-2
d_call: -
cdr3_aa: CASSQERRNTGELFF
cdr3_nt: TGTGCCAGCAGTCAGGAGCGGAGGAACACCGGGGAGCTGTTTTTT

v_call: TRBV10-3
clone_size: -
j_call: TRBJ1-5
d_call: TRBD1
cdr3_aa: CAISERQGVGNQPQHF
cdr3_nt: TGTGCCATCAGTGAGCGACAGGGGGTAGGCAATCAGCCCCAGCATTTT

v_call: TRBV5-3
clone_size: -
j_call: TRBJ2-7
d_call: -
cdr3_aa: CARSPVSGWGSSYEQYF
cdr3_nt: TGTGCCAGAAGCCCCGTCTCCGGGTGGGGGAGCTCCTACGAGCAGTACTTC

v_call: TRBV5-6
clone_size: -
j_call: TRBJ1-1
d_call: -
cdr3_aa: CASSLASGHPEAFF
cdr3_nt: TGTGCCAGCAGCTTGGCCTCAGGACACCCTGAAGCTTTCTTT

v_call: TRBV2
clone_size: -
j_call: TRBJ2-2
d_call: -
cdr3_aa: CASTGNSGELFF
cdr3_nt: TGTGCCAGCACGGGTAACAGCGGGGAGCTGTTTTTT

v_call: TRBV28
clone_size: -
j_call: TRBJ2-7
d_call: TRBD2
cdr3_aa: CASSLYSGASSYEQYF
cdr3_nt: TGTGCCAGCAGTTTATATAGCGGGGCTAGCTCCTACGAGCAGTACTTC

v_call: TRBV4-3
clone_size: -
j_call: TRBJ2-3
d_call: -
cdr3_aa: CASSQYILGAQYF
cdr3_nt: TGCGCCAGCAGCCAGTATATCCTAGGAGCCCAGTATTTT

v_call: TRBV4-3
clone_size: -
j_call: TRBJ2-1
d_call: TRBD2
cdr3_aa: CASSHILAGGREQFF
cdr3_nt: TGCGCCAGCAGCCATATCCTAGCGGGAGGGCGTGAGCAGTTCTTC

v_call: TRBV27
clone_size: once
j_call: TRBJ2-3
d_call: -
cdr3_aa: CASSRAQGPDTQYF
cdr3_nt: TGTGCCAGCAGTCGAGCCCAGGGTCCCGATACGCAGTATTTT

v_call: TRBV14
clone_size: -
j_call: TRBJ1-1
d_call: TRBD1
cdr3_aa: CASSQVGQGAKRTEAFF
cdr3_nt: TGTGCCAGCAGCCAAGTAGGGCAGGGGGCGAAACGGACTGAAGCTTTCTTT

v_call: TRBV7-8
clone_size: -
j_call: TRBJ2-2
d_call: TRBD2
cdr3_aa: CASSHPGLAEPGTGELFF
cdr3_nt: TGTGCCAGCAGCCACCCGGGACTAGCGGAACCCGGCACCGGGGAGCTGTTTTTT

v_call: TRBV28
clone_size: -
j_call: TRBJ2-5
d_call: -
cdr3_aa: CASSPNRDGQETQYF
cdr3_nt: TGTGCCAGCAGTCCCAACAGGGATGGGCAAGAGACCCAGTACTTC

v_call: TRBV7-3
clone_size: -
j_call: TRBJ1-4
d_call: -
cdr3_aa: CASRYGGRINEKLFF
cdr3_nt: TGTGCCAGCCGTTACGGGGGTCGGATCAATGAAAAACTGTTTTTT

v_call: TRBV10-2
clone_size: -
j_call: TRBJ2-7
d_call: TRBD2
cdr3_aa: CASSDPAGGVDPYF
cdr3_nt: TGCGCCAGCAGTGATCCAGCGGGAGGAGTTGATCCGTACTTC

v_call: TRBV23-1
clone_size: -
j_call: TRBJ2-7
d_call: TRBD1
cdr3_aa: CASSRRTGDYPYEQYF
cdr3_nt: TGCGCCAGCAGCCGACGGACAGGCGATTACCCCTACGAGCAGTACTTC

v_call: TRBV11-3
clone_size: -
j_call: TRBJ2-1
d_call: TRBD2
cdr3_aa: CASSSIGTSGRHEQFF
cdr3_nt: TGTGCCAGCAGCTCGATAGGTACTAGCGGGAGACATGAGCAGTTCTTC

v_call: TRBV2
clone_size: once
j_call: TRBJ1-1
d_call: -
cdr3_aa: CASSEYSENTEAFF
cdr3_nt: TGTGCCAGCAGTGAATATTCTGAGAACACTGAAGCTTTCTTT

v_call: TRBV2
clone_size: -
j_call: TRBJ2-1
d_call: -
cdr3_aa: CAGHSLSYNEQFF
cdr3_nt: TGTGCCGGGCACAGCCTCTCCTACAATGAGCAGTTCTTC

v_call: TRBV7-9
clone_size: -
j_call: TRBJ1-2
d_call: TRBD1
cdr3_aa: CASSLGQGRDGYTF
cdr3_nt: TGTGCCAGCAGCTTGGGACAGGGAAGAGATGGCTACACCTTC

v_call: TRBV7-3
clone_size: -
j_call: TRBJ2-3
d_call: TRBD2
cdr3_aa: CASSLMGPTSVGGTQYF
cdr3_nt: TGTGCCAGCAGCTTAATGGGCCCTACTAGCGTCGGGGGGACGCAGTATTTT

v_call: TRBV27
clone_size: -
j_call: TRBJ2-7
d_call: -
cdr3_aa: CASSRGPNEQYF
cdr3_nt: TGTGCCAGCAGCAGGGGCCCCAACGAGCAGTACTTC

v_call: TRBV18
clone_size: -
j_call: TRBJ1-4
d_call: -
cdr3_aa: CASSPGYNEKLFF
cdr3_nt: TGTGCCAGCTCACCAGGTTATAATGAAAAACTGTTTTTT

v_call: TRBV11-2
clone_size: -
j_call: TRBJ2-1
d_call: -
cdr3_aa: CASSPRRSARILDEQFF
cdr3_nt: TGTGCCAGCAGCCCGCGTAGGTCGGCCCGTATTTTGGATGAGCAGTTCTTC

v_call: TRBV28
clone_size: -
j_call: TRBJ2-1
d_call: -
cdr3_aa: CASSSFGGPRYNEQFF
cdr3_nt: TGTGCCAGCAGTTCTTTTGGGGGCCCGCGATACAATGAGCAGTTCTTC

v_call: TRBV5-1
clone_size: -
j_call: TRBJ2-1
d_call: TRBD2
cdr3_aa: CASTQGSGGSSYNEQFF
cdr3_nt: TGCGCCAGCACCCAAGGGAGCGGGGGGAGCTCCTACAATGAGCAGTTCTTC

v_call: TRBV5-4
clone_size: -
j_call: TRBJ2-5
d_call: -
cdr3_aa: CASSLVGGGEETQYF
cdr3_nt: TGTGCCAGCAGCTTGGTTGGAGGGGGGGAAGAGACCCAGTACTTC

v_call: TRBV5-1
clone_size: -
j_call: TRBJ1-4
d_call: -
cdr3_aa: CASSLGLGQGGEKLFF
cdr3_nt: TGCGCCAGCAGCTTGGGATTGGGGCAGGGTGGAGAAAAACTGTTTTTT

v_call: TRBV7-9
clone_size: -
j_call: TRBJ1-1
d_call: -
cdr3_aa: CASSLNTEAFF
cdr3_nt: TGTGCCAGCAGTTTGAACACTGAAGCTTTCTTT

v_call: TRBV15
clone_size: -
j_call: TRBJ2-2
d_call: TRBD2
cdr3_aa: CATSSLSGGLAGELFF
cdr3_nt: TGTGCCACCAGCAGTCTCTCCGGGGGACTAGCCGGGGAGCTGTTTTTT

v_call: TRBV4-2
clone_size: -
j_call: TRBJ2-7
d_call: -
cdr3_aa: CASSQDAGDSGEQYF
cdr3_nt: TGTGCCAGCAGCCAAGATGCCGGAGATTCCGGCGAGCAGTACTTC

v_call: TRBV7-6
clone_size: -
j_call: TRBJ1-2
d_call: TRBD1
cdr3_aa: CASSRYRQGDGYTF
cdr3_nt: TGTGCCAGCAGCCGATATAGACAGGGAGATGGCTACACCTTC

v_call: TRBV19
clone_size: -
j_call: TRBJ1-5
d_call: -
cdr3_aa: CASTQAGPDQPQHF
cdr3_nt: TGTGCCAGTACTCAGGCAGGGCCGGATCAGCCCCAGCATTTT